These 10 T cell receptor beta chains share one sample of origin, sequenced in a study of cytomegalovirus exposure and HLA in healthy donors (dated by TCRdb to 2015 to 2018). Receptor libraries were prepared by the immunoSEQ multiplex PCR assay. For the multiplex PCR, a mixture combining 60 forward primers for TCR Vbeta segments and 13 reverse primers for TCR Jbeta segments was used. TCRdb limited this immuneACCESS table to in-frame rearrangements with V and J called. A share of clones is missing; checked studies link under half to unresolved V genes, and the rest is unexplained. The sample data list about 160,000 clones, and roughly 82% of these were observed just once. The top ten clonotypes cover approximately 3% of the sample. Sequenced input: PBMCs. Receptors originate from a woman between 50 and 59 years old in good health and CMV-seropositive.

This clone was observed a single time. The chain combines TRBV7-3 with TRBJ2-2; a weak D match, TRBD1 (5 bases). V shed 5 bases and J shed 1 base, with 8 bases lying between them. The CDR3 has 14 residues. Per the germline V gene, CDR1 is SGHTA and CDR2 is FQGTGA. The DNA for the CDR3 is TGTGCCAGCAGCCAAGACAGGAACACCGGGGAGCTGTTTTTT. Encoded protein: CASSQDRNTGELFF.

The CDR3 region has the DNA TGTGCCAGCAGCTTGGCGGGTCTTACTTCACCCCTCCACTTT. Translated: CASSLAGLTSPLHF. The chain carries TRBV5-6 and TRBJ1-6; D ambiguous. Trimming left V 0 bases short and J 9 bases short, with 10 bases between. Per germline, CDR1 SGHDT and CDR2 YYEEEE. The CDR3 has 14 residues.

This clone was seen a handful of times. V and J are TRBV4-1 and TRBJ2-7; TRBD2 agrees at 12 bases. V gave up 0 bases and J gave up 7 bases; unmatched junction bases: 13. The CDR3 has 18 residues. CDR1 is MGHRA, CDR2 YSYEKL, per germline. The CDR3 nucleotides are TGCGCCAGCAGCCAAGATTTGTTTGGGCTAGCGGGGGGGCAAGAGCAGTACTTC. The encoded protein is CASSQDLFGLAGGQEQYF.

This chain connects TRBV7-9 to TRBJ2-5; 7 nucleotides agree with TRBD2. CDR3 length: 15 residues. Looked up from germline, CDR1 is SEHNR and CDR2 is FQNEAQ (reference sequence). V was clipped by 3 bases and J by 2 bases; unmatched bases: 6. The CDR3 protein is CASSFSSGVQETQYF. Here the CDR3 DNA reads TGTGCCAGCAGCTTTTCCAGCGGGGTTCAAGAGACCCAGTACTTC.

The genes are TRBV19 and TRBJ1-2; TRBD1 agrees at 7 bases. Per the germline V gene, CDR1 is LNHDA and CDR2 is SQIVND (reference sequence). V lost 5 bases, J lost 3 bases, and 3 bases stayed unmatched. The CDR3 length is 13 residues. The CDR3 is CASSVQGDYGYTF. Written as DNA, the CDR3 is TGTGCCAGTAGTGTCCAGGGGGACTATGGCTACACCTTC.

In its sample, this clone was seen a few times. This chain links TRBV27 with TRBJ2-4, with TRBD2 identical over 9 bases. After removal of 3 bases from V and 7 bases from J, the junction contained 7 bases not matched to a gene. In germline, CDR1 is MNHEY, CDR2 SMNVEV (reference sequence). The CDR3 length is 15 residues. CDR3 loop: CASSFGRLAGNIQYF. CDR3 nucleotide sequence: TGTGCCAGCAGTTTTGGCCGGCTAGCGGGGAACATTCAGTACTTC.

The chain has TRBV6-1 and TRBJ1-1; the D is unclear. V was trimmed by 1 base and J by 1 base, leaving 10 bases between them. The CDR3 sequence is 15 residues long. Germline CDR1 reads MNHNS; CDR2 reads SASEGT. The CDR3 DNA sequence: TGTGCCAGCAGTGAAGGTTCGGCGGGGAACACTGAAGCTTTCTTT. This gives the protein CASSEGSAGNTEAFF.

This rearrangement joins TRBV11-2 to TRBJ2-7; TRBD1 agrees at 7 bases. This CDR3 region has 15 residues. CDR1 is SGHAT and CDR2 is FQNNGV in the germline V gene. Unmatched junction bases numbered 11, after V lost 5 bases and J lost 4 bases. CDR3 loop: CASSHGQETRYEQYF. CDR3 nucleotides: TGTGCCAGCAGCCACGGACAGGAGACGCGGTACGAGCAGTACTTC. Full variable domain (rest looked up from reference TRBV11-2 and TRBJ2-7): EAGVAQSPRYKIIEKRQSVAFWCNPISGHATLYWYQQILGQGPKLLIQFQNNGVVDDSQLPKDRFSAERLKGVDSTLKIQPAKLEDSAVYLCASSHGQETRYEQYFGPGTRLTVT.

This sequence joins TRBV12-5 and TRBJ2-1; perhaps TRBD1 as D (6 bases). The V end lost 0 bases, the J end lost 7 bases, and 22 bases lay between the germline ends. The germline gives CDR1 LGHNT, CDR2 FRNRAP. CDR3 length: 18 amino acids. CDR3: CASGLVPDGVGAANEQFF. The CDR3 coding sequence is TGTGCTAGTGGTTTGGTACCAGACGGGGTGGGGGCTGCAAATGAGCAGTTCTTC.

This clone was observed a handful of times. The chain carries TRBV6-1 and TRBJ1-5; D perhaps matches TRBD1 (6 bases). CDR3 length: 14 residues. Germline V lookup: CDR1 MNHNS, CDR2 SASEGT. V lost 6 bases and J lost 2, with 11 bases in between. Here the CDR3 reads CASSPRGGNQPQHF. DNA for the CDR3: TGTGCCAGCAGCCCCAGGGGCGGCAATCAGCCCCAGCATTTT.